This entry describes one TCR beta chain. This clone has just a few counts. Its antigen is not yet known. No clone much larger than this one lies a single base away; base qualities are absent. This sample stems from a study of neoadjuvant anti-PD-1 for oral cavity cancer (dated by TCRdb to the early 2020s). For context, the study as a whole: Patients mostly received three to four biweekly doses of nivolumab at 3 mg/kg before curative-intent surgical resection. The parent correlative cohort included some twelve patients, with an approximately 34% response rate. Responders were defined as patients with complete response, partial response or stable disease by RECIST 1.1; non-responders were defined as patients with progression. For patients who did not progress, a fourth nivolumab dose was given around day 43, followed by definitive surgical resection on days 50-56.

The sample's time point label, in plain terms: before neoadjuvant nivolumab. The patients had newly diagnosed stage II-IVA oral cavity squamous cell carcinoma and had not received any prior systemic or radiation treatment. The cohort consisted of patients with HPV-negative, locally advanced oral cavity squamous cell carcinoma. No culture maintenance or expansion was done, as the peripheral blood mononuclear cells went straight to analysis. The samples were obtained from a longitudinal correlative study of a single-arm phase II trial testing neoadjuvant nivolumab in oral cavity squamous cell carcinoma. Genomic DNA-based TCRbeta sequencing was performed on subject-matched pre- and post-treatment PBMCs and tumors from three responders and three non-responders. Peripheral blood mononuclear cells were drawn once before nivolumab treatment and a second time after treatment, when surgery took place. The Maxwell RSC DNA from Cells kit was used to extract genomic DNA from PBMCs.

General conclusions and limits of the study: Only three patients per response group were included in the TCR analyses, and larger cohorts for validation were called for by the authors. A higher pretreatment blood Treg/Th17 ratio correlated with both higher pretreatment blood TCRbeta clonality and lower post-treatment tumor TCRbeta clonality. After neoadjuvant nivolumab, T cell clonality (Gini index) in PBMCs was significantly higher in non-responders than in responders.

For deep sequencing, each PBMC sample was run in six replicates, with libraries mostly built from roughly 460 ng of input genomic DNA. TCRbeta libraries were prepared with the immunoSEQ hsTCRbeta kit according to the manufacturer's instructions. Sequencing of the completed libraries took place using an Illumina NovaSeq 6000 S4 flow cell after they had been pooled to about 3 nM. Per the source publication's procedure: The immunoSEQ Analyzer was used for raw data preprocessing and quality control. The analysis was limited to productive rearrangements, and each clonotype was defined by a unique CDR3 amino acid sequence. Repertoire clonality was estimated as the Gini-Simpson index, computed with the R package tcR. Student's t test was used to compare Gini indices, while Pearson correlation assessed associations with tumor size change. TCRdb limited this immuneACCESS table to in-frame rearrangements with V and J called. A share of clones is missing; checked studies link under half to unresolved V genes, and the rest is unexplained. The V and J calls and the clone size are those of that table, but D and trimming were determined from the DNA. The sample profile shows around 81,000 clones; 84% of them were found once. The top ten clonotypes cover 2.5% to 4% of the sample.

The CDR3 goes from the cysteine to the phenylalanine over 15 residues. Just CDR3 DNA is preserved here, 45 bases in frame from base 1. The trim is 3 bases for V and 2 bases for J, with a gap of 13 bases between the germline ends. Looking up the germline V gene (reference sequence) yields CDR1 SEHNR and CDR2 FQNEAQ. The receptor was derived from a person aged 40 to 85 with oral cavity squamous cell carcinoma. The V gene is TRBV7-9 and the J gene is TRBJ1-2; a tentative D match to TRBD1 spans 6 bases. This specimen was PBMCs, taken before nivolumab (anti-PD-1) treatment. In nucleotides, the sequence is TGTGCCAGCAGCTTCGCTAAGGGGGTAAACTATGGCTACACCTTC. This encodes CASSFAKGVNYGYTF.